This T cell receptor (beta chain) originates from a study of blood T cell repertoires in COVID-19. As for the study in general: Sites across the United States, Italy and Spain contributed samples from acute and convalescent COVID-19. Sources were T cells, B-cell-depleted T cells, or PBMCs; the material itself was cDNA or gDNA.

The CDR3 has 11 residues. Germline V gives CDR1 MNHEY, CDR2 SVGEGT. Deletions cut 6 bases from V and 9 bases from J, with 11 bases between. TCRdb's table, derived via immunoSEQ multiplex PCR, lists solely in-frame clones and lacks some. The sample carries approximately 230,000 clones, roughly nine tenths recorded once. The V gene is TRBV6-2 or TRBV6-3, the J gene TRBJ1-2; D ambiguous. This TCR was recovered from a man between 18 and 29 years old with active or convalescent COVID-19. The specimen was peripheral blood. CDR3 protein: CASSPPGSYTF. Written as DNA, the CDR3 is TGTGCCAGCAGCCCTCCGGGGAGCTACACCTTC.